This record concerns one T cell receptor beta chain sequence. Antigen specificity is unknown. These data originate in a study of CD4 T cells in relation to SARS-CoV-2 and coronaviruses. Clones were sequenced by immunoSEQ multiplex PCR, and TCRdb holds only the in-frame ones, with some missing. Among some 37,000 clones, just over 75% were seen once, and the ten largest hold roughly 2.8%. The CDR3 is made up of 15 amino acids. Trimming left V 4 bases short and J 4 bases short, with 16 bases between. From germline, CDR1 is MGHRA and CDR2 YSYEKL. This chain uses TRBV4-1 with TRBJ1-1; a weak D match, TRBD1 (5 bases). The source of this sequence is an adult with COVID-19. The sequenced sample was memory CD4+ T cells from PBMCs, cultured in vitro. The CDR3 bases are TGCGCCAGCAGCCGCCGGGGCGGGGTGAGCACTGAAGCTTTCTTT. As protein: CASSRRGGVSTEAFF.